This T cell receptor (beta chain) came from a study of blood T cell repertoires in COVID-19. Original data processing: Reference gene primer amplification gave nucleated cell count estimates. Profiling relied on immunoSEQ multiplex PCR, and the TCRdb table lists in-frame clones only, not all of them. Clonal size and the V and J genes are those of that table, whereas D and trimming came from the DNA. The sample has tens of thousands of clones, approximately 81% seen once. Germline-derived CDR1 and CDR2 are MGHRA and YSYEKL. The CDR3 contains 17 residues. V lost 0 bases to trimming and J lost 9 bases; unmatched junction nucleotides: 11.

V usage is TRBV4-1 and J usage is TRBJ1-6, with 7 bases fitting TRBD1. Material: PBMCs or T cells enriched from blood (not recorded which). The receptor was derived from a woman in her thirties or forties with acute COVID-19. The CDR3 loop reads CASSQDREGAGASPLHF. DNA of the CDR3: TGCGCCAGCAGCCAAGATCGGGAGGGGGCTGGGGCTTCACCCCTCCACTTT.